These 14 T cell receptor beta chains came from one sample sequenced in a study of blood T cell repertoires in COVID-19. Data came from immunoSEQ multiplex PCR; TCRdb stores just in-frame clones and leaves some out. This table has about 280,000 clones, around 84% appearing once. The material sequenced was PBMCs or T cells enriched from blood (not recorded which). These receptors were obtained from a man aged 40-49 years who had been exposed to COVID-19.

V is TRBV4-1 and J is TRBJ2-7; the D gene is possibly TRBD2 (6 bases). V was clipped by 4 bases and J by 4 bases, with 20 bases between them. Germline V gene data show CDR1 as MGHRA and CDR2 as YSYEKL. CDR3 size: 16 residues. CDR3 protein: CASSREVTGVLYEQYF. For the CDR3, the DNA is TGCGCCAGCAGCCGAGAGGTGACGGGAGTTCTATACGAGCAGTACTTC.

This chain connects TRBV5-1 to TRBJ1-4, with a tentative D call TRBD1 (5 bases). This CDR3 contains 14 residues. The V and J ends lost 4 bases and 0 bases respectively, with 7 bases between them. Per the germline V gene, CDR1 is SGHRS and CDR2 is YFSETQ. The CDR3 sequence is CASSATATNEKLFF. As DNA, the CDR3 is TGCGCCAGCAGCGCGACAGCAACTAATGAAAAACTGTTTTTT.

This clone has only one observation. The chain carries TRBV5-4 and TRBJ1-2; 7 bases fit TRBD1. The CDR3 is 14 amino acids. Per germline, CDR1 SGHNT and CDR2 YYREEE (reference sequence). The V gene end was trimmed by 0 bases and the J gene end by 7 bases; junction bases not matched to a gene: 6. DNA for the CDR3: TGTGCCAGCAGCTTGGCCAAGGGGGCAGGTGGCTACACCTTC. It codes for CASSLAKGAGGYTF.

The rearrangement uses TRBV9 and TRBJ1-3, with TRBD1 identical over 10 bases. V was clipped by 4 bases and J by 4 bases; unmatched bases: 11. The CDR3 totals 17 residues. Per germline, CDR1 SGDLS and CDR2 YYNGEE. In DNA, the CDR3 is TGTGCCAGCAGCCAGTACGGGACAGGGGTGGGCGGAAACACCATATATTTT. Its translation is CASSQYGTGVGGNTIYF.

This clone was observed a handful of times. At the DNA level, this CDR3 is encoded by other sequences in the same sample as well. V and J are TRBV6-5 and TRBJ2-5, with D perhaps matching TRBD2 (5 bases). Deletions cut 5 bases from V and 5 bases from J, with 6 bases between. CDR3 length: 11 residues. Germline V gene lookup returns CDR1 MNHEY and CDR2 SVGAGI. CDR3 region: CASSRGETQYF. The CDR3 DNA sequence: TGTGCCAGCAGTCGAGGGGAGACCCAGTACTTC.

The V gene is TRBV19, the J gene TRBJ2-6; TRBD1 matches 7 bases. J gave up 4 bases and V 3 bases, and 9 bases lay outside the gene matches. The CDR3 consists of 17 residues. The germline CDR1 and CDR2 sequences are LNHDA and SQIVND (reference sequence). The CDR3 is CASSIRTGLDGANVLTF. The CDR3 DNA reads TGTGCCAGTAGTATCCGGACAGGTCTGGACGGGGCCAACGTCCTGACTTTC.

This chain joins TRBV6-5 and TRBJ2-2; the D gene is possibly TRBD1 (5 bases). This CDR3 comprises 11 residues. Germline V gene sequence: CDR1 MNHEY, CDR2 SVGAGI. Deletions cut 7 bases from V and 8 bases from J, with 8 bases between. In DNA, the CDR3 is TGTGCCAGCACCTCAGGGGGGGAGCTGTTTTTT. It is translated as CASTSGGELFF.

There are a few counts of this clone. V usage is TRBV4-1 and J usage is TRBJ2-7; 9 bases map to TRBD2. V lost 1 base to trimming and J lost 2 bases; unmatched junction nucleotides: 3. Germline lookup yields CDR1 MGHRA and CDR2 YSYEKL. The CDR3 contains 15 residues. The CDR3 here is CASSQGLAATYEQYF. The CDR3 DNA is TGCGCCAGCAGCCAAGGACTAGCGGCTACCTACGAGCAGTACTTC.

The CDR3 DNA is TGTGCCTGGAGCGAACAGGACAATCAGCCCCAGCATTTT. Its protein is CAWSEQDNQPQHF. V gene TRBV30 combines with J gene TRBJ1-5; maybe TRBD1 (5 bases). The CDR3 extends over 13 amino acids. Trimming took off 3 bases at V and 3 bases at J, with 9 bases between the two ends. Germline CDR1 and CDR2: GTSNPN and SVGIG (reference sequence).

The chain is built from TRBV10-1 and TRBJ2-1; 7 nucleotides align to TRBD1. The CDR3 is 13 residues long. The V segment lost 5 bases and the J segment 6 bases; nucleotides outside the gene matches: 4. Germline CDR1 WNHNN, CDR2 SYGVQD (reference sequence). For the CDR3, the DNA is TGCGCCAGCAGTCAGGGACAGCTCAATGAGCAGTTCTTC. Its translation is CASSQGQLNEQFF.

The V call is TRBV11-2, the J call TRBJ2-2, with D possibly being TRBD2 (6 bases). CDR1 SGHAT and CDR2 FQNNGV come from the germline V gene. Trimming took off 4 bases at V and 2 bases at J, with 14 bases between the two ends. The CDR3 runs 16 residues. The DNA of the CDR3 is TGTGCCAGCAGCTCATCCGGGACTCGTAACACCGGGGAGCTGTTTTTT. It yields the protein CASSSSGTRNTGELFF.

The CDR3 loop is CASSYRSGLQVTQYF. In DNA, the CDR3 is TGTGCCAGCAGCTACCGGAGCGGACTACAGGTGACCCAGTACTTC. The chain carries TRBV11-3 and TRBJ2-5; D is possibly TRBD2 (6 bases). V lost 4 bases and J lost 7, with 19 bases in between. Germline V gene data show CDR1 as SGHNT and CDR2 as YENEEA. This CDR3 has 15 residues. The whole variable domain, remainder taken from reference TRBV11-3 and TRBJ2-5, is EAGVVQSPRYKIIEKKQPVAFWCNPISGHNTLYWYLQNLGQGPELLIRYENEEAVDDSQLPKDRFSAERLKGVDSTLKIQPAELGDSAVYLCASSYRSGLQVTQYFGPGTRLLVL.

The table lists this clone with a few counts. This CDR3 reads CASSRGGGGANVLTF. The DNA of the CDR3 is TGTGCCAGCAGCCGAGGGGGCGGTGGGGCCAACGTCCTGACTTTC. The chain couples TRBV7-8 to TRBJ2-6, with 7 nucleotides matching TRBD1. This CDR3 region has 15 residues. Germline CDR1 is SGHVS and CDR2 is FQNEAQ. The ends lost 5 bases at V and 3 bases at J; junction bases unmatched: 4.

This chain links TRBV5-4 with TRBJ2-2; D may be TRBD2 (6 bases). The V gene's germline CDR1 is SGHNT and CDR2 YYREEE (reference sequence). The CDR3 totals 14 residues. Trimming removed 0 bases from V and 7 bases from J, with 10 bases in between. The CDR3 sequence: CASSLARRGGELFF. The CDR3 DNA sequence: TGTGCCAGCAGCTTGGCCAGGCGGGGCGGGGAGCTGTTTTTT.